Listed here is a single T cell receptor beta chain. Its antigen target is currently unknown. The CDR3 does not end in the conserved phenylalanine or tryptophan, so this is likely a read error. Genomic DNA served as template for TCR beta VDJ combination and CDR3 sequence profiling. An Illumina HiSeq 2000 was the platform used for TCR repertoire sequencing. As for how the authors treated the data: TRBV/TRBJ rearrangement plots, CDR3 size and DJ length profiles, and Simpson's diversity index were used to assess repertoires. The most abundant DNA sequence in the deep sequencing data was defined as the immunodominant clone. CDR3 amino acid sequences were screened for sharing across subjects and were compared with published repertoires and the VDJdb database. Through fastp at Q25 and MiXCR, TCRdb rebuilt clones from the public reads, retaining in-frame beta chains. Entries that share a CDR3 protein sequence are merged under the most common genes and DNA. The V and J calls and clone size are TCRdb's, not the authors'. Across this sample there are 150,000 to 200,000 distinct CDR3 sequences, with less than 60% seen only once. The ten largest make up around 9.7% of the sample.

The record originates from a study of CD8+CD57+ T cells in acquired aplastic anemia (dated by TCRdb to the late 2010s). About the study as a whole: Extracted DNA from sorted CD4+ and CD8+ cells averaged around 2.9 ug, ranging from about 0.18 to 27.4 ug. CD8+CD57+ expansion was defined as a frequency above the mean frequency observed in healthy subjects.

Expansion of CD8+CD57+ cells had been shown by flow cytometry in the patients chosen for sequencing. Every patient had severe acquired aplastic anemia, diagnosed using the International Study of Aplastic Anemia and Agranulocytosis and Camitta criteria. No therapy had been received by the patients at the time of blood sampling. The study deep-sequenced TCR repertoires of sorted CD4+ and CD8+ blood T cells from severe aplastic anemia patients and healthy subjects. In the USA, patient enrollment took place under clinicaltrials.gov protocols 00001620, 01623167, 00001397, 00071045, 00081523 and 00961064. Ficoll-Paque density gradient centrifugation was used to isolate peripheral blood mononuclear cells. Before DNA extraction, CD4+ and CD8+ T cells were sorted by FACS or by magnetic beads. Overall results and qualifications from the work: Patients and healthy controls showed no significant difference in CD8+ Simpson's diversity (P=0.060). Around 27 CD8+ CDR3 sequences were shared between patients and controls but appeared highly expressed in patients and within their immunodominant clones.

Sequences were obtained from sorted CD4+, CD8+, or CD8+CD57+ T cells (not recorded which) from PBMCs. The receptor was isolated from a human donor with aplastic anemia.

Read as DNA, the sequence is TGTGCCAGCAGTACGGACAGGGATGGTTTCACTGAAGCTTTCTCT. Its protein is CASSTDRDGFTEAFS. The chain links TRBV27 with TRBJ1-1, with TRBD1 identical over 8 junction bases. The CDR3 spans 15 residues, counting both ends. Only the CDR3 DNA stays, 45 bases, in frame from base 1. V is cut back by 5 bases and J by 4 bases, with 9 bases in the junction unmatched. For CDR1 and CDR2, the germline V gene (reference sequence) lists MNHEY and SMNVEV.